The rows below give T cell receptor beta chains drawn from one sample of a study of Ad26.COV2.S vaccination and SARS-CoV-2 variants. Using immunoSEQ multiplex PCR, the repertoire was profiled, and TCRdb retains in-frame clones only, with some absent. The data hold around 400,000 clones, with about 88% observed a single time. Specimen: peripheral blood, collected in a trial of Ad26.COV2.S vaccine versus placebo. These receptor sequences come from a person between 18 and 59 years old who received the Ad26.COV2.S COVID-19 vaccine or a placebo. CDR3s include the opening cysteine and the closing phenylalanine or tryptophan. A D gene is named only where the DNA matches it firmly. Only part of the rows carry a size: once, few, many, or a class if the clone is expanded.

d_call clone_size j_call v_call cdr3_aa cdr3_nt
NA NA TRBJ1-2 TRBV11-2 CASSFSGGPLGGYTF TGTGCCAGCAGCTTCTCAGGAGGTCCATTGGGGGGCTACACCTTC
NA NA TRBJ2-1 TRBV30 CAWRKLGSSYNEQFF TGTGCCTGGAGGAAGTTGGGGAGCTCCTACAATGAGCAGTTCTTC
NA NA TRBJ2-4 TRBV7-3 CASSPDGNIQYF TGTGCCAGCAGCCCCGACGGTAACATTCAGTACTTC
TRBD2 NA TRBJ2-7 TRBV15 CATSRTSGIYEQYF TGTGCCACCAGCAGGACTAGCGGGATCTACGAGCAGTACTTC
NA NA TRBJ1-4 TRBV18 CASSQRNIAGATNEKLFF TGTGCCAGCTCTCAGAGAAACATCGCAGGGGCAACTAATGAAAAACTGTTTTTT
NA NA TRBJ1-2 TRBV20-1 CSASPGGGGYGYTF TGCAGTGCTAGTCCAGGCGGAGGAGGGTATGGCTACACCTTC
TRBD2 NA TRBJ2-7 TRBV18 CASSLRTSGEQYF TGTGCCAGCTCCCTCAGGACTAGCGGCGAGCAGTACTTC
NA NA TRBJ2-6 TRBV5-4 CASSSKAFGANVLTF TGTGCCAGCAGCTCTAAGGCTTTTGGGGCCAACGTCCTGACTTTC
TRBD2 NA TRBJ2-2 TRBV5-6 CASSPTTSGRARGELFF TGTGCCAGCAGCCCTACTACTAGCGGGAGGGCCCGGGGGGAGCTGTTTTTT
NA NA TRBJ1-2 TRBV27 CASRGVYYGYTF TGTGCCAGCAGAGGGGTGTACTATGGCTACACCTTC
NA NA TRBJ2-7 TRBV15 CATSRAARAYEQYF TGTGCCACCAGCAGAGCGGCGCGTGCGTACGAGCAGTACTTC
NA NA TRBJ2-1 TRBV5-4 CASSLGATNYNEQFF TGTGCCAGCAGCTTGGGGGCAACAAACTACAATGAGCAGTTCTTC
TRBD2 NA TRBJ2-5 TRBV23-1 CASSQLRTSGRREETQYF TGCGCCAGCAGTCAACTTAGGACTAGCGGGAGAAGGGAAGAGACCCAGTACTTC
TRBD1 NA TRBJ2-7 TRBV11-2 CASSSHAGTAAYEQYF TGTGCCAGCAGCTCCCATGCCGGGACAGCCGCCTACGAGCAGTACTTC
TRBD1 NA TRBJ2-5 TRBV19 CASSRTGQETQYF TGTGCCAGTAGTAGGACAGGGCAAGAGACCCAGTACTTC
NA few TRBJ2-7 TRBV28 CASSYGTSSYEQYF TGTGCCAGCAGTTACGGGACGAGCTCCTACGAGCAGTACTTC
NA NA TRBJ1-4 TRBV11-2 CASSLDPPGTNEKLFF TGTGCCAGCAGCTTAGATCCCCCGGGAACTAATGAAAAACTGTTTTTT
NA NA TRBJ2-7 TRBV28 CASSSPLEPIRSYEQYF TGTGCCAGCAGTTCGCCATTGGAGCCTATCCGGTCCTACGAGCAGTACTTC
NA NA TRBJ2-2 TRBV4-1 CASSPVGGRDTGELFF TGCGCCAGCAGCCCCGTGGGCGGTCGGGACACCGGGGAGCTGTTTTTT
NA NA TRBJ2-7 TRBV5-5 CASSKAYEQYF TGTGCCAGCAGCAAAGCCTACGAGCAGTACTTC
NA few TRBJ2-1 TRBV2 CASSEAGTNYNEQFF TGTGCCAGCAGTGAAGCAGGGACCAACTACAATGAGCAGTTCTTC
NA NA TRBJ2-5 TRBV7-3 CASSLTGVGQETQYF TGTGCCAGCAGCTTAACAGGGGTTGGCCAAGAGACCCAGTACTTC
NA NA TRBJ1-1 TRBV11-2 CASSLGGLLEAFF TGTGCCAGCAGCCTGGGGGGGCTGCTAGAAGCTTTCTTT
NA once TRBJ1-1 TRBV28 CASSLYTEAFF TGTGCCAGCAGCCTTTACACTGAAGCTTTCTTT
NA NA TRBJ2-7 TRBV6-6 CASSYVGAYEQYF TGTGCCAGCAGTTACGTGGGGGCCTACGAGCAGTACTTC
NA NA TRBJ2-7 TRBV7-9 CASSLSTYEQYF TGTGCCAGCAGCTTATCTACCTACGAGCAGTACTTC
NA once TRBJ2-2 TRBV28 CASSLLGQGPNTGELFF TGTGCCAGCAGTTTATTGGGGCAGGGCCCCAACACCGGGGAGCTGTTTTTT
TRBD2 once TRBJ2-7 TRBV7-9 CASRQTGLAAEQYF TGTGCCAGCAGGCAAACGGGACTAGCGGCCGAGCAGTACTTC
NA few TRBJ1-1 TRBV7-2 CASSLLGAGVDTEAFF TGTGCCAGCAGCTTACTTGGGGCAGGGGTGGACACTGAAGCTTTCTTT